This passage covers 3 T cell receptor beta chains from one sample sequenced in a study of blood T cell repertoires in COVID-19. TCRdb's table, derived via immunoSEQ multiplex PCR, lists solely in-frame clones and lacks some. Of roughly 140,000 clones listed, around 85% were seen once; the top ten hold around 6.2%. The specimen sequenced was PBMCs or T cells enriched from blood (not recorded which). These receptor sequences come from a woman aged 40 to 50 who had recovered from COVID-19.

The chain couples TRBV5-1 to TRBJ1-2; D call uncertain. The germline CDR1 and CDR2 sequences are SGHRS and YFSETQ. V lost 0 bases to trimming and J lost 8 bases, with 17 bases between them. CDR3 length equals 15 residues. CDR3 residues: CASSLDAVTGSGYTF. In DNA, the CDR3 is TGCGCCAGCAGCTTGGACGCGGTTACTGGATCCGGCTACACCTTC.

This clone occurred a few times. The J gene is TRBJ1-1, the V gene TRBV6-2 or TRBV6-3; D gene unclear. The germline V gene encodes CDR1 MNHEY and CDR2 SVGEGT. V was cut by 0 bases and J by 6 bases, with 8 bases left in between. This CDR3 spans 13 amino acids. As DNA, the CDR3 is TGTGCCAGCAGTTACTCGATTCCAGCTGAAGCTTTCTTT. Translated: CASSYSIPAEAFF.

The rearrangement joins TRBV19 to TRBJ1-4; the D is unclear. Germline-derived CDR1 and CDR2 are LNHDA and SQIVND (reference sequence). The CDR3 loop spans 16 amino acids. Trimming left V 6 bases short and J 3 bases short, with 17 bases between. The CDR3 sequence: CASSDLLRAANEKLFF. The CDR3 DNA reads TGTGCCAGTAGCGACTTACTCCGTGCGGCTAATGAAAAACTGTTTTTT.